This T cell receptor beta chain is from a study of shared clonotypes between healthy human individuals. The method was immunoSEQ multiplex PCR; TCRdb's version includes in-frame clones alone and lacks a portion of them. This sample carries more than 2 million clones, 90% to 95% of them seen once, and the ten largest clones take 0.13%. Germline-derived CDR1 and CDR2 are SGHTA and FQGTGA. V was trimmed by 5 bases and J by 7 bases, leaving 15 bases between them. This CDR3 is 13 amino acids long. The rearrangement uses TRBV7-3 and TRBJ2-7; D may be TRBD2 (5 bases). Material: naive CD4+ T cells sorted from blood. Subset specified: CD45RA+ positively selected. This TCR was recovered from a young man in good health. The CDR3: CASSRSGLGEQYF. The DNA of the CDR3 is TGTGCCAGCAGCCGCTCCGGACTTGGAGAGCAGTACTTC.